Shown below are 8 T cell receptor beta chains from a single sample sequenced in a study of blood T cell repertoires in COVID-19. Repertoires were generated with immunoSEQ multiplex PCR, while TCRdb's copy carries only in-frame clones and drops some. The table includes just under 95,000 clones, about 78% detected once. Sequencing was carried out using peripheral blood. The receptors shown here come from a man in his forties or fifties who had recovered from COVID-19.

This sequence joins TRBV9 and TRBJ2-3; D ambiguous. Germline-derived CDR1 and CDR2 are SGDLS and YYNGEE. This CDR3 is built from 14 residues. Trimming removed 7 bases at V and 2 bases at J, with 14 bases between. In nucleotides, the CDR3 is TGTGCCAGCGGTGACGGAGACCCCACAGATACGCAGTATTTT. Its translation: CASGDGDPTDTQYF.

The CDR3 reads CASSLDREEGPQHF. The CDR3 DNA is TGTGCCAGCTCACTCGACAGGGAGGAAGGGCCCCAGCATTTT. The V call is TRBV18, the J call TRBJ1-5; TRBD1 matches at 7 bases. Germline CDR1 and CDR2: KGHSH and LQKENI. Losses at the gene ends were 4 bases for V and 9 bases for J; bases not matched to a gene: 9. The CDR3 is 14 residues long.

The J gene is TRBJ1-1, the V gene TRBV19; D is possibly TRBD1 (6 bases). The CDR3 totals 14 residues. V lost 3 bases and J 4 bases, leaving 12 bases between the germline ends. Per germline, CDR1 LNHDA and CDR2 SQIVND (reference sequence). CDR3 in DNA: TGTGCCAGTAGTATGCTGGGCAGGGGCACTGAAGCTTTCTTT. This encodes CASSMLGRGTEAFF.

CDR3 nucleotide sequence: TGTGCCAGCAGCTACCGACAGGGGGAGGGAAACACTGAAGCTTTCTTT. It specifies CASSYRQGEGNTEAFF. This rearrangement joins TRBV7-8 to TRBJ1-1; TRBD1 matches 9 bases. CDR1 and CDR2 (germline): SGHVS, FQNEAQ. The CDR3 loop spans 16 amino acids. V shed 4 bases, J shed 2 bases, and the junction held 8 bases outside the gene matches.

This sequence joins TRBV14 and TRBJ1-3, with D unresolved. Between the trimmed V and J ends, which lost 0 bases and 0 bases, there was a span of 9 bases. The CDR3 totals 16 residues. CDR1 is SGHDN and CDR2 is FVKESK in the germline V gene. In DNA form, the CDR3 reads TGTGCCAGCAGCCAAGAGGCCAGAAGCTCTGGAAACACCATATATTTT. Its protein is CASSQEARSSGNTIYF.

The gene calls are TRBV3-1 (or the pseudogene TRBV3-2) and TRBJ1-6; perhaps TRBD1 as D (5 bases). The V gene lost 4 bases and the J gene lost 7 bases, with 17 bases spanning the gap. Germline lookup yields CDR1 LGHDT and CDR2 YNNKEL (reference sequence). The CDR3 spans 16 residues. The CDR3 DNA follows: TGTGCCAGCAGCCCGTCGGCCTCAGGGCCCAATTCACCCCTCCACTTT. Its protein is CASSPSASGPNSPLHF.

The chain uses TRBV5-5 and TRBJ1-4; D is undetermined. The CDR3 extends over 17 amino acids. The V and J ends lost 4 bases and 8 bases respectively, with 24 bases between them. Germline CDR1 SGHKS, CDR2 YYEKEE (reference sequence). The CDR3 DNA follows: TGTGCCAGCAGCCCCACGGCGGCTGGAGGGTTAGGGGAAAAACTGTTTTTT. Its protein product is CASSPTAAGGLGEKLFF.

The chain uses TRBV5-1 and TRBJ1-1, with 10 nucleotides matching TRBD1. Germline CDR1 and CDR2: SGHRS and YFSETQ. The CDR3 consists of 16 residues. Losses at the gene ends were 4 bases for V and 3 bases for J; bases not matched to a gene: 9. CDR3 region: CASSKRTGGVDTEAFF. The CDR3 DNA sequence: TGCGCCAGCAGCAAAAGGACAGGGGGGGTCGACACTGAAGCTTTCTTT.